This TCR beta chain is from a study of identical twins. The germline V and J ends were trimmed by 4 bases and 0 bases, with 6 bases remaining between them. The CDR3 has 12 amino acids. The germline gives CDR1 DFQATT, CDR2 SNEGSKA (reference sequence). This clonotype was counted only a few times. A universal primer binding site was introduced by template switching. The final cDNA contained unique molecular identifiers. TCRdb ran MiXCR on the 5' RACE reads and lists one entry per CDR3 protein. Seen here are approximately 220,000 distinct CDR3 sequences, about 7.5% observed once, and the top ten hold about 1.9%. This same sample was also taken into another study, of yellow fever vaccine responses in identical twins.

This receptor was obtained from a woman aged 18-29 years in good health. The chain has TRBV20-1 and TRBJ1-2; D unclear. Sequenced material: memory (CD45RO+) T cells sorted from blood. The CDR3 nucleotides are TGCAGTGCTACTCGAGCTAACTATGGCTACACCTTC. As protein: CSATRANYGYTF.